This entry lists 15 T cell receptor beta chains sequenced from one sample in a study of OX40 agonist ivuxolimab in advanced cancers. Preparation of the library involved the immunoSEQ multiplex PCR assay. The immuneACCESS repertoire file appears here via TCRdb, limited to in-frame rearrangements. These files lack a portion of the clones; in checked studies, under half of the deficit traces to unresolved V genes, and the cause of the others is not known. The sample records approximately 76,000 clones, around 85% of which are singletons. Roughly 0.61% of the sample lies in the top ten. The material was CD4+ or CD8+ T cells sorted from blood, obtained in a trial of the OX40 agonist ivuxolimab. These receptors came from an adult with an advanced solid tumor such as melanoma, head and neck, liver or kidney cancer.

The chain is built from TRBV7-2 and TRBJ2-3, with 10 bases lining up with TRBD2. Germline-derived CDR1 and CDR2 are SGHTA and FQGNSA. With V trimmed by 5 bases and J by 9 bases, 5 bases remained unmatched. The CDR3 extends over 13 amino acids. The CDR3 here is CASSPGTSVTQYF. The CDR3 DNA reads as TGTGCCAGCAGCCCCGGGACTAGCGTGACGCAGTATTTT.

A few counts support this clone. The V gene is TRBV6-6, the J gene TRBJ1-2; 10 bases fit TRBD1. CDR3 length: 15 amino acids. Germline V gene sequence: CDR1 MNHNY, CDR2 SVGAGI (reference sequence). V was clipped by 6 bases and J by 9 bases; unmatched bases: 13. The CDR3 DNA reads TGTGCCAGCAGACATTCGACCGACAGGGGGCTTAGCTACACCTTC. Amino acids: CASRHSTDRGLSYTF.

The rearrangement joins TRBV6-5 to TRBJ1-6; D not resolved. This CDR3 is 14 amino acids long. The germline V gene encodes CDR1 MNHEY and CDR2 SVGAGI. The germline V and J ends were trimmed by 8 bases and 4 bases, with 12 bases remaining between them. The CDR3 spells CASLPGRYNSPLHF. The CDR3 DNA reads as TGTGCCAGCCTCCCAGGACGGTATAATTCACCCCTCCACTTT.

CDR3 bases: TGTGCCAGCAGCTTGGGGGCTAGCGGGGGTGAGGAGACCCAGTACTTC. It codes for CASSLGASGGEETQYF. The V gene is TRBV5-4, the J gene TRBJ2-5; 10 nucleotides line up with TRBD2. In germline, CDR1 is SGHNT, CDR2 YYREEE (reference sequence). J lost 5 bases, V lost 0 bases, and 7 bases had no gene match. This CDR3 is built from 16 residues.

V is TRBV7-2 and J is TRBJ1-1, with TRBD1 matching 7 bases. CDR1 is SGHTA, CDR2 FQGNSA, per germline. Unmatched junction bases numbered 4, after V lost 5 bases and J lost 1 base. This CDR3 has 14 amino acids. The CDR3: CASSIDRANTEAFF. DNA of the CDR3: TGTGCCAGCAGCATCGACAGGGCGAACACTGAAGCTTTCTTT.

This clone was detected a few times. The chain recombines TRBV10-3 with TRBJ2-1; 8 bases match TRBD1. Trimming took 5 bases from V and 6 from J; bases not matched to a gene: 9. The CDR3 has 15 amino acids. Germline CDR1 is ENHRY and CDR2 is SYGVKD. CDR3 sequence (DNA): TGTGCCATCAGTAAAACAGGGGGTACCTTCAATGAGCAGTTCTTC. Protein: CAISKTGGTFNEQFF.

The chain has TRBV6-5 and TRBJ2-1; D uncertain. CDR1 and CDR2 (germline): MNHEY, SVGAGI. V shed 6 bases and J shed 2 bases, with 11 bases lying between them. The CDR3 consists of 14 residues. The CDR3: CASRVWITYNEQFF. The CDR3 coding sequence is TGTGCCAGCAGGGTCTGGATTACCTACAATGAGCAGTTCTTC.

In the case of this clone: Other DNA sequences in the same sample also yield this CDR3. V and J are TRBV5-4 and TRBJ1-3, with D hard to call. V lost 0 bases to trimming and J lost 0 bases, with 4 bases between them. This CDR3 region has 14 residues. The germline CDR1 and CDR2 sequences are SGHNT and YYREEE (reference sequence). The CDR3, as DNA: TGTGCCAGCAGCTTGGGGAGCTCTGGAAACACCATATATTTT. This sequence encodes CASSLGSSGNTIYF.

This clone was detected a few times. This rearrangement joins TRBV7-8 to TRBJ1-4, with 7 bases lining up with TRBD1. This CDR3 contains 13 residues. V shed 3 bases and J 8 bases; nucleotides not matched to a gene: 3. Germline CDR1 SGHVS, CDR2 FQNEAQ. In DNA form, the CDR3 reads TGTGCCAGCAGCTTGACAGGGTTCGAAAAACTGTTTTTT. Translation gives CASSLTGFEKLFF.

CDR3 residues: CASSIDLGTASTEAFF. CDR3 nucleotides: TGTGCCAGTAGTATAGATCTCGGGACAGCTTCTACTGAAGCTTTCTTT. V usage is TRBV19 and J usage is TRBJ1-1; the match to TRBD1 covers 7 bases. CDR3 length equals 16 residues. Germline V gives CDR1 LNHDA, CDR2 SQIVND (reference sequence). Trimming at V came to 0 bases and at J to 5 bases, leaving 9 bases not matched to a gene. Together with reference TRBV19 and TRBJ1-1, the CDR3 gives the full variable domain: DGGITQSPKYLFRKEGQNVTLSCEQNLNHDAMYWYRQDPGQGLRLIYYSQIVNDFQKGDIAEGYSVSREKKESFPLTVTSAQKNPTAFYLCASSIDLGTASTEAFFGQGTRLTVV.

The rearrangement uses TRBV5-1 and TRBJ1-5; no firm D call. CDR1 is SGHRS, CDR2 YFSETQ, per germline. The CDR3 runs to 14 residues. V dropped 4 bases and J dropped 5 bases, with 13 bases sitting between them. CDR3: CASSPAGWDQPQHF. The CDR3 DNA is TGCGCCAGCAGCCCAGCGGGGTGGGATCAGCCCCAGCATTTT.

The J gene is TRBJ2-1, the V gene TRBV7-6; possible D gene TRBD2, 6 bases. Germline lookup yields CDR1 SGHVS and CDR2 FNYEAQ. The CDR3 runs 13 residues. The ends were cut back, 1 base at V and 5 bases at J, with 6 bases in the middle. The CDR3 nucleotides are TGTGCCAGCAGCTTAGGACTAGACAATGAGCAGTTCTTC. As protein: CASSLGLDNEQFF.

The chain employs TRBV19 and TRBJ2-1; TRBD2 agrees at 10 bases. Germline V gene data show CDR1 as LNHDA and CDR2 as SQIVND (reference sequence). The length of the CDR3 is 17 residues. Losses at the gene ends were 6 bases for V and 3 bases for J; bases not matched to a gene: 11. The CDR3 coding sequence is TGTGCCAGTAGCCTTACGGAGCTAGCGGGAGTCTACAATGAGCAGTTCTTC. This gives the protein CASSLTELAGVYNEQFF. Based on the CDR3 plus reference TRBV19 and TRBJ2-1, the full variable domain is DGGITQSPKYLFRKEGQNVTLSCEQNLNHDAMYWYRQDPGQGLRLIYYSQIVNDFQKGDIAEGYSVSREKKESFPLTVTSAQKNPTAFYLCASSLTELAGVYNEQFFGPGTRLTVL.

The chain recombines TRBV2 with TRBJ2-2; 9 nucleotides agree with TRBD2. V dropped 5 bases and J dropped 7; count of bases not matched to a gene: 11. There are 16 residues in the CDR3. Germline CDR1 is SNHLY and CDR2 is FYNNEI. CDR3 protein: CASSSPSGAAFGELFF. The CDR3 DNA sequence: TGTGCCAGCAGTTCCCCTAGCGGGGCCGCGTTCGGGGAGCTGTTTTTT. The complete variable domain, with remaining parts taken from reference TRBV2 and TRBJ2-2, reads EPEVTQTPSHQVTQMGQEVILRCVPISNHLYFYWYRQILGQKVEFLVSFYNNEISEKSEIFDDQFSVERPDGSNFTLKIRSTKLEDSAMYFCASSSPSGAAFGELFFGEGSRLTVL.

There are a few counts of this clone. The gene calls are TRBV4-3 and TRBJ1-1; 7 bases agree with TRBD1. Looked up from germline, CDR1 is LGHNA and CDR2 is YSLEER. The CDR3 loop spans 14 amino acids. V dropped 3 bases and J dropped 3; count of bases not matched to a gene: 4. DNA of the CDR3: TGCGCCAGCAGCCACACAGGGGAGTACACTGAAGCTTTCTTT. Its protein product is CASSHTGEYTEAFF.